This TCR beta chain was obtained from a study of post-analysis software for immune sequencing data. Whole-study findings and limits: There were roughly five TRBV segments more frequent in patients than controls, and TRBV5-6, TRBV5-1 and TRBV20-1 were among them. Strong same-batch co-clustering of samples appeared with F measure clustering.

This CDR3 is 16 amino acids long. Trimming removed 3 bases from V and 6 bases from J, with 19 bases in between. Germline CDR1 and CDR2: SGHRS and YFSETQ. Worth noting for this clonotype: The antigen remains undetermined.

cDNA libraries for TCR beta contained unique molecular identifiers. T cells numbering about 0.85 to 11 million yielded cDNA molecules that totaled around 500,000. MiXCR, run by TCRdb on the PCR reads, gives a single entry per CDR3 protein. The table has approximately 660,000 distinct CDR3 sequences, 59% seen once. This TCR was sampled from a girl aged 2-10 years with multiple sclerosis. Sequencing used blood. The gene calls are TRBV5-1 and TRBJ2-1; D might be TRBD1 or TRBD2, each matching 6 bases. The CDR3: CASSSLGGRGLNEQFF. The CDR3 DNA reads TGCGCCAGCAGCTCCCTCGGGGGCCGAGGACTCAATGAGCAGTTCTTC.